The sequence of this TCR beta chain was determined in a study of T cells in Graves' hyperthyroidism and ophthalmopathy. Overall study context: Staff took peripheral blood when the initial diagnosis was made, before any treatment began. General observations from the study: Separation of ophthalmopathy from stable hyperthyroidism was achieved by a 13 V-J model.

TCR beta CDR3 regions were amplified from RNA. The HTBI primer set served for first-round RT-PCR of the TCR CDR3. TCRdb reanalysed the multiplex PCR reads using MiXCR and keeps one entry per CDR3 protein. The table shows hundreds of thousands of distinct CDR3 sequences, with about a sixth occurring only once. Stable hyperthyroidism: no ophthalmopathy progression over 18 months of follow-up. Exclusion of patients followed from uncontrolled infection, other autoimmune disease, pregnancy or lactation. Germline values: CDR1 SGHRS, CDR2 YFSETQ. J was trimmed by 7 bases and V by 2 bases; bases with no gene match: 6. This CDR3 has 14 amino acids. This clonotype was detected many times. The antigen remains undetermined.

The sample was blood. V gene TRBV5-1 combines with J gene TRBJ1-2, with 9 bases aligning to TRBD1. This TCR derives from a woman aged 18-29 years with Graves' hyperthyroidism. CDR3 coding DNA: TGCGCCAGCAGCTTATTACAGGGGGCCGGTGGCTACACCTTC. Translated: CASSLLQGAGGYTF.